The TCR beta chain under discussion was sequenced for a study of cytomegalovirus exposure and HLA in healthy donors. The germline CDR1 and CDR2 sequences are LGHNT and FRNRAP. The ends were cut back, 1 base at V and 1 base at J, with 12 bases in the middle. The CDR3 covers 16 residues. Study results and caveats: Most TCR sequences were rare, but some public TCRs occurred in many donors. Earlier analysis yielded a pattern in which most TCR beta V segments were productive about 90% or about 30% of the time.

PCR involved 60 Vbeta and 13 Jbeta primers. Sequencing was performed with immunoSEQ multiplex PCR; in TCRdb, only in-frame clones are kept and a portion is missing. The table records more than 90,000 clones, roughly 71% of them present only once. In its sample, this clone was seen once. Its antigen remains unidentified. The TCR originated in a man in his fifties or sixties in good health and CMV-seronegative. Sequenced sample: PBMCs. The V gene is TRBV12-5, the J gene TRBJ2-3, with D tentatively TRBD2 (5 bases). The CDR3 loop reads CASGLELGSGTDTQYF. CDR3 bases: TGTGCTAGTGGTTTGGAACTCGGTAGCGGCACAGATACGCAGTATTTT.